Presented here are 26 T cell receptor beta chains from one specimen sequenced in a study of blood T cells in healthy people across ages. Combining a sample-barcoded 5' primer with a J-beta primer mix, a second PCR ran for roughly 6 to 12 cycles. One entry per CDR3 protein, called by TCRdb with MiXCR from the 5' RACE reads. In the table there are 1.5 million to 2 million distinct CDR3 sequences, 30% to 40% of which are singletons. The sample taken for sequencing was blood. The receptor set was obtained from a woman in her twenties or thirties in good health.

This clonotype came up a few times. The chain employs TRBV20-1 and TRBJ2-2, with TRBD1 matching 8 bases. After removal of 3 bases from V and 5 bases from J, the junction contained 8 bases not matched to a gene. Per germline, CDR1 DFQATT and CDR2 SNEGSKA (reference sequence). The CDR3 covers 15 residues. The CDR3 sequence is CSARVQGARTGELFF. For the CDR3, the DNA is TGCAGTGCTAGGGTCCAGGGGGCGCGGACCGGGGAGCTGTTTTTT.

The chain combines TRBV24-1 with TRBJ2-2; possible D gene TRBD1, 5 bases. Per germline, CDR1 KGHDR and CDR2 SFDVKD. Trimming took 5 bases from V and 6 from J, leaving 9 bases between them. This CDR3 has 13 amino acids. CDR3 in amino acids: CATSAGRPGELFF. CDR3 DNA: TGTGCCACCAGTGCAGGGCGTCCCGGGGAGCTGTTTTTT.

The rearrangement uses TRBV4-1 and TRBJ2-1; D not resolved. The CDR3 loop spans 14 amino acids. The germline CDR1 and CDR2 sequences are MGHRA and YSYEKL. Trimming removed 4 bases from V and 6 bases from J, with 13 bases in between. CDR3 amino acids: CASSRNLGVNEQFF. CDR3 in DNA: TGCGCCAGCAGCCGAAACCTGGGTGTCAATGAGCAGTTCTTC.

The chain couples TRBV5-1 to TRBJ2-7; 10 bases agree with TRBD1. Trimming removed 2 bases from V and 6 bases from J; junction bases left unmatched: 5. Germline V gene sequence: CDR1 SGHRS, CDR2 YFSETQ. CDR3 length equals 14 residues. The CDR3 coding sequence is TGCGCCAGCAGCTTCGGGGACAGGGGCCGCGAGCAGTACTTC. It specifies CASSFGDRGREQYF. Combining the CDR3 with reference TRBV5-1 and TRBJ2-7 gives the whole variable domain KAGVTQTPRYLIKTRGQQVTLSCSPISGHRSVSWYQQTPGQGLQFLFEYFSETQRNKGNFPGRFSGRQFSNSRSEMNVSTLELGDSALYLCASSFGDRGREQYFGPGTRLTVT.

This clonotype has only a few counts. The V gene is TRBV6-1, the J gene TRBJ2-7; possibly TRBD2 for D (7 bases). Deletions cut 10 bases from V and 2 bases from J, with 15 bases between. This CDR3 contains 13 residues. CDR1 is MNHNS and CDR2 is SASEGT in the germline V gene. CDR3 loop: CATNKGGTYEQYF. The DNA for the CDR3 is TGTGCCACAAATAAGGGGGGGACCTACGAGCAGTACTTC.

As to this clonotype: A much larger clone sits a single nucleotide away, making a read error possible. This chain uses TRBV10-3 with TRBJ2-4, with TRBD2 as a possible D gene (6 bases). V lost 4 bases and J 13 bases, leaving 23 bases between the germline ends. Germline V lookup: CDR1 ENHRY, CDR2 SYGVKD. This CDR3 spans 15 amino acids. The CDR3 here is CAISGSGGWGDEQYF. The DNA for the CDR3 is TGTGCCATCAGTGGGAGTGGAGGATGGGGGGATGAGCAGTACTTC.

This clonotype occurred a few times. The chain uses TRBV7-6 and TRBJ2-1; D possibly corresponds to TRBD1 (5 bases). In germline, CDR1 is SGHVS, CDR2 FNYEAQ. The CDR3 covers 13 residues. With 4 bases removed from V and 6 bases from J, the gap between germline ends came to 10 bases. This chain's CDR3 is CASSYQTVNEQFF. DNA for the CDR3: TGTGCCAGCAGCTACCAGACAGTCAATGAGCAGTTCTTC.

As regards this clonotype: A read error may produce the germline difference seen at one junction end. V gene TRBV18 combines with J gene TRBJ1-2, with D perhaps TRBD1 (5 bases). The CDR3 has 12 amino acids. The germline V gene has CDR1 KGHSH and CDR2 LQKENI. The CDR3 DNA reads as TGTGCCAGCTCAGCCAGGGATTATGGTTACACCTTC. Translation gives CASSARDYGYTF. The full variable domain, with the rest looked up from reference TRBV18 and TRBJ1-2, is NAGVMQNPRHLVRRRGQEARLRCSPMKGHSHVYWYRQLPEEGLKFMVYLQKENIIDESGMPKERFSAEFPKEGPSILRIQQVVRGDSAAYFCASSARDYGYTFGSGTRLTVV.

This clonotype occurred a few times. This chain joins TRBV2 and TRBJ2-5, with 10 bases lining up with TRBD1. This CDR3 is 16 amino acids long. Germline assignment: CDR1 SNHLY and CDR2 FYNNEI. After removal of 3 bases from V and 4 bases from J, the junction contained 8 bases not matched to a gene. CDR3 coding DNA: TGTGCCAGCAGTGACTACCGGGACAGGGGAGGAGAGACCCAGTACTTC. This gives the protein CASSDYRDRGGETQYF. The full variable domain, in which reference TRBV2 and TRBJ2-5 provide the parts outside the CDR3, is EPEVTQTPSHQVTQMGQEVILRCVPISNHLYFYWYRQILGQKVEFLVSFYNNEISEKSEIFDDQFSVERPDGSNFTLKIRSTKLEDSAMYFCASSDYRDRGGETQYFGPGTRLLVL.

Only one count was recorded for this clonotype. The V and J genes are TRBV5-1 and TRBJ2-6, with a possible D match to TRBD1 (5 bases). The CDR3 covers 15 residues. Germline V gives CDR1 SGHRS, CDR2 YFSETQ. V was pared by 0 bases and J by 18 bases, with 22 bases between. CDR3 in DNA: TGCGCCAGCAGCTTGGACGGCTCTGGGGCCAACGTCTGGACTTTC. Translated: CASSLDGSGANVWTF.

This clonotype was counted only a few times. This rearrangement joins TRBV12-3 or TRBV12-4 to TRBJ2-5, with a weak D call TRBD1 (5 bases). V was pared by 3 bases and J by 0 bases, with 8 bases between. The CDR3 contains 14 residues. This chain's CDR3 is CASSFVRDQETQYF. The CDR3 nucleotides are TGTGCCAGCAGTTTTGTCAGGGACCAAGAGACCCAGTACTTC.

The rearrangement joins TRBV3-1 to TRBJ2-3, with D perhaps TRBD2 (6 bases). The germline gives CDR1 LGHDT, CDR2 YNNKEL (reference sequence). CDR3 length equals 17 residues. Trimming removed 5 bases from V and 2 bases from J, with 20 bases in between. The CDR3 DNA sequence: TGTGCCAGCAGCGCTTCCCATCCGGGAGTTACCACAGATACGCAGTATTTT. Its translation is CASSASHPGVTTDTQYF.

The J gene is TRBJ2-7, the V gene TRBV2; D possibly uses TRBD1 or TRBD2 (6 bases each). CDR1 and CDR2 from the germline V gene are SNHLY and FYNNEI. Between the trimmed V and J ends, which lost 7 bases and 3 bases, there was a span of 22 bases. The CDR3 is 16 amino acids. The CDR3, as DNA: TGTGCCAGCAATCAACCTGGAGGGGGACCAAACTACGAGCAGTACTTC. Amino acids: CASNQPGGGPNYEQYF.

Ten or more counts support this clonotype. The chain employs TRBV20-1 and TRBJ2-3; D is possibly TRBD1 (5 bases). Germline-derived CDR1 and CDR2 are DFQATT and SNEGSKA (reference sequence). The V gene lost 0 bases and the J gene lost 2 bases, with 9 bases spanning the gap. The CDR3 has 14 residues. Here the CDR3 reads CSAREGRITDTQYF. The CDR3 DNA sequence: TGCAGTGCTAGAGAGGGGCGGATCACAGATACGCAGTATTTT.

Only a few counts were recorded for this clonotype. A much larger clone sits a single nucleotide away, making a read error possible. CDR3 residues: CSVVGLAGPTNSCEQYF. DNA for the CDR3: TGCAGCGTTGTCGGACTAGCGGGCCCAACTAACTCCTGCGAGCAGTACTTC. The chain couples TRBV29-1 to TRBJ2-7; 11 bases are a match to TRBD2. CDR1 is SQVTM and CDR2 is ANQGSEA in the germline V gene. The CDR3 loop spans 17 amino acids.

Concerning this clonotype itself: Given a much more abundant clone one base away, this may be a read error. V is TRBV5-1 and J is TRBJ2-7, with 9 bases matching TRBD2. Germline CDR1 and CDR2: SGHRS and YFSETQ. The CDR3 length is 15 residues. CDR3 coding DNA: TGCGCCGGCAGCTTGGTGGCGGGGGGGCCCTACGAGCAGTACTTC. It yields the protein CAGSLVAGGPYEQYF.

This clonotype was detected only a few times. This sequence joins TRBV3-1 and TRBJ2-7; D might be TRBD1 or TRBD2, each matching 5 bases. In germline, CDR1 is LGHDT, CDR2 YNNKEL (reference sequence). The CDR3 is 12 residues long. V lost 2 bases, J lost 5 bases, and 7 bases lay in between. CDR3 coding DNA: TGTGCCAGCAGCCAAATGGGGGACGAGCAGTACTTC. This encodes CASSQMGDEQYF.

The rearrangement uses TRBV20-1 and TRBJ2-3; 9 bases are a match to TRBD2. The CDR3 consists of 15 residues. V shed 6 bases and J 4 bases; nucleotides not matched to a gene: 11. CDR1 is DFQATT and CDR2 is SNEGSKA in the germline V gene (reference sequence). The CDR3 DNA follows: TGCAGTGCGGGGACTAGCTTTGGTCGTTCAGATACGCAGTATTTT. Translating it yields CSAGTSFGRSDTQYF.

The chain employs TRBV3-1 and TRBJ2-7; D could derive from TRBD1 or TRBD2 (5 bases each). Germline V CDR1 and CDR2: LGHDT, YNNKEL (reference sequence). V dropped 0 bases and J dropped 5 bases, with 14 bases sitting between them. This CDR3 spans 15 amino acids. CDR3 sequence (DNA): TGTGCCAGCAGCCAAGATTGGGACGTCGCCAACGAGCAGTACTTC. It translates to CASSQDWDVANEQYF.

The chain recombines TRBV5-1 with TRBJ2-5; 9 bases fit TRBD2. Judging by the DNA end, TRBJ2-7 fits better; the J call may be wrong. This CDR3 region has 14 residues. Germline-derived CDR1 and CDR2 are SGHRS and YFSETQ. The CDR3 DNA reads as TGCGCCAGCAAGACGGTGGCGGGAGGGTACGAGCAGTACTTC. It encodes CASKTVAGGYEQYF.

The rearrangement links TRBV28 to TRBJ2-5; 8 nucleotides align to TRBD2. Germline CDR1 MDHEN, CDR2 SYDVKM. With V trimmed by 2 bases and J by 11 bases, 13 bases remained unmatched. The CDR3 runs to 15 residues. This CDR3 is CASSLTGGGYNEQYF. The DNA of the CDR3 is TGTGCCAGCAGTTTAACCGGGGGGGGATACAATGAGCAGTACTTC. The entire variable domain, with the rest obtained from reference TRBV28 and TRBJ2-5, is as follows: DVKVTQSSRYLVKRTGEKVFLECVQDMDHENMFWYRQDPGLGLRLIYFSYDVKMKEKGDIPEGYSVSREKKERFSLILESASTNQTSMYLCASSLTGGGYNEQYFGPGTRLLVL.

Remarks on this clonotype: One end of the junction fails to match germline, which may point to a read error. The rearrangement joins TRBV20-1 to TRBJ2-7; 12 bases are a match to TRBD2. This CDR3 is 17 amino acids long. Germline assignment: CDR1 DFQATT and CDR2 SNEGSKA (reference sequence). The DNA of the CDR3 is TGCAGTGCTAGAGACGCCCCACTAGCGGGGGGTCTATACGAGCGGTACTTC. Protein: CSARDAPLAGGLYERYF.

J is TRBJ1-2 and V is TRBV4-1; no definite D call. V was cut by 4 bases and J by 4 bases, with 10 bases left in between. The V gene's germline CDR1 is MGHRA and CDR2 YSYEKL. The CDR3 extends over 13 amino acids. CDR3: CASSRSQLYGYTF. DNA of the CDR3: TGCGCCAGCAGCCGATCCCAACTCTATGGCTACACCTTC.

There are a few counts of this clonotype. The chain is built from TRBV28 and TRBJ2-7; D tentatively reads TRBD1 or TRBD2 (5 bases each). The CDR3 spans 14 residues. Per the germline V gene, CDR1 is MDHEN and CDR2 is SYDVKM. Trimming removed 1 base from V and 2 bases from J, with 9 bases in between. In nucleotides, the CDR3 is TGTGCCAGCAGTTTATCGGGACGTACCTACGAGCAGTACTTC. Protein sequence: CASSLSGRTYEQYF.

The chain combines TRBV5-1 with TRBJ1-5; 7 positions agree with TRBD1. V was pared by 3 bases and J by 5 bases, with 5 bases of the junction left unmatched. This CDR3 is built from 14 residues. Germline assignment: CDR1 SGHRS and CDR2 YFSETQ. The CDR3 region is CASSSTGMDQPQHF. In nucleotides, the CDR3 is TGCGCCAGCAGCTCGACAGGGATGGATCAGCCCCAGCATTTT.

This chain connects TRBV6-1 to TRBJ1-5; D call uncertain. The V gene's germline CDR1 is MNHNS and CDR2 SASEGT. Trimming left V 7 bases short and J 0 bases short, with 13 bases between. The CDR3 spans 15 residues. CDR3 in DNA: TGTGCCAGCACTGAGGGTAGCTATAGCAATCAGCCCCAGCATTTT. Amino acid sequence: CASTEGSYSNQPQHF.